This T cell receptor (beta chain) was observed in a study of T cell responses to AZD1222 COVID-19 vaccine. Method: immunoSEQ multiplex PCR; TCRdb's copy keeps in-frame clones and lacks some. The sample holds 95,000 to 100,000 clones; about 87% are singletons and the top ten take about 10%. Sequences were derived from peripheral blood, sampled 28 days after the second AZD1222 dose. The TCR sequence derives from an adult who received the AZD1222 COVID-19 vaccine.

The CDR3 region is CASSSTGDRQPQHF. In nucleotides, the CDR3 is TGTGCCAGCAGCTCGACAGGGGATCGTCAGCCCCAGCATTTT. The V and J genes are TRBV27 and TRBJ1-5, with 8 bases identical to TRBD1. Germline trimming cut 6 bases from V and 6 bases from J; bases unmatched to any gene: 7. From germline, CDR1 is MNHEY and CDR2 SMNVEV (reference sequence). The CDR3 spans 14 residues.